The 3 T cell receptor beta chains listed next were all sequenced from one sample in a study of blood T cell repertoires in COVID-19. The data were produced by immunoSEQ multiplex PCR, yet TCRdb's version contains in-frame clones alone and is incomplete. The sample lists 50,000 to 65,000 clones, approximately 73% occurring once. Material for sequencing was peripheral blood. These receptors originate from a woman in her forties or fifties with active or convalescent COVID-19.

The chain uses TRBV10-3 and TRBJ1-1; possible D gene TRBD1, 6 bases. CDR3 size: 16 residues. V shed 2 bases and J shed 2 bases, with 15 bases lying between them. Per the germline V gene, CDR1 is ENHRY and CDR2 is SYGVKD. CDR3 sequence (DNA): TGTGCCATCAGTGAGCCTTCGCGGGGGCGCAACACTGAAGCTTTCTTT. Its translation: CAISEPSRGRNTEAFF.

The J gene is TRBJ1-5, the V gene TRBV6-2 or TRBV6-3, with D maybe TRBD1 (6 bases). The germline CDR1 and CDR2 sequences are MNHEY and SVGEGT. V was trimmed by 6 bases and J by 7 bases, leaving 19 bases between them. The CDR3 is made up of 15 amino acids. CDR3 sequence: CASSRAPQGGQPQHF. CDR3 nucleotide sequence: TGTGCCAGCAGCCGAGCTCCACAGGGCGGACAGCCCCAGCATTTT.

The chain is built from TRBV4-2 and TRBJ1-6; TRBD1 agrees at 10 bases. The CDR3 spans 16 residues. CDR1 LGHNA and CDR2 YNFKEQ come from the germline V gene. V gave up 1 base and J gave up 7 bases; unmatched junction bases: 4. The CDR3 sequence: CASSQADRGWNSPLHF. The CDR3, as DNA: TGTGCCAGCAGCCAAGCGGACAGGGGGTGGAATTCACCCCTCCACTTT.